One and the same sample provided the 4 T cell receptor beta chains below, sequenced in a study of cytomegalovirus exposure and HLA in healthy donors. The PCR was carried out with 60 Vbeta primers and 13 Jbeta primers. The data were produced by immunoSEQ multiplex PCR, yet TCRdb's version contains in-frame clones alone and is incomplete. The table records approximately 180,000 clones, more than 80% of them present only once. Sequencing was performed on PBMCs. These receptors were taken from a man younger than 30 in good health and CMV-seronegative.

This clone was counted between two and nine times. The chain recombines TRBV19 with TRBJ2-7; D might be TRBD2 (6 bases). This CDR3 has 15 residues. Trimming took off 5 bases at V and 3 bases at J, with 17 bases between the two ends. Germline values: CDR1 LNHDA, CDR2 SQIVND (reference sequence). The CDR3 DNA is TGTGCCAGTAGTCGTTATTTAGCGGCGGACTACGAGCAGTACTTC. Protein: CASSRYLAADYEQYF.

This chain links TRBV18 with TRBJ2-5; D remains ambiguous. Looked up from germline, CDR1 is KGHSH and CDR2 is LQKENI. Trimming removed 0 bases from V and 4 bases from J, with 6 bases in between. The CDR3 has 13 residues. The CDR3 loop is CASSPPSGETQYF. DNA for the CDR3: TGTGCCAGCTCACCACCTTCAGGAGAGACCCAGTACTTC.

The chain employs TRBV5-4 and TRBJ2-5; D perhaps matches TRBD2 (6 bases). Germline V gene sequence: CDR1 SGHNT, CDR2 YYREEE (reference sequence). The CDR3 covers 14 residues. V shed 4 bases and J shed 5 bases, with 15 bases lying between them. The CDR3 region is CASSQTRGWETQYF. For the CDR3, the DNA is TGTGCCAGCAGCCAAACGCGGGGATGGGAGACCCAGTACTTC.

The chain recombines TRBV28 with TRBJ2-5; 7 bases fit TRBD1. Germline V gene lookup returns CDR1 MDHEN and CDR2 SYDVKM. This CDR3 is 13 amino acids long. Trimming took 6 bases from V and 4 from J; bases not matched to a gene: 5. The CDR3 loop reads CASRTTGAETQYF. CDR3 DNA sequence: TGTGCCAGCAGAACCACAGGGGCAGAGACCCAGTACTTC.